A single sample gave rise to the 11 T cell receptor beta chains below, sequenced in a study of regulatory T cells in long-lasting Graves disease. Relying on iRepertoire HTBI primers and Arm-PCR of CDR3 regions, the team built TCR beta libraries. MiXCR, run by TCRdb on the multiplex PCR reads, gives a single entry per CDR3 protein. The table shows 560,000 or so distinct CDR3 sequences, with roughly 16% occurring only once. Regarding time point: newly diagnosed GD, antithyroid drugs for less than 3 months. With RNA extracted from PBMCs as input, the TCR library was made. This sample also belongs to another study, concerning T cells in Graves' hyperthyroidism and ophthalmopathy.

The material sequenced was peripheral blood mononuclear cells (PBMCs), taken at new diagnosis, from a patient treated with antithyroid drugs. The receptor set was obtained from a man between 18 and 29 years old with Graves disease.

This chain connects TRBV3-1 to TRBJ2-1; 8 bases match TRBD1. This CDR3 is 15 amino acids long. V lost 6 bases, J lost 2 bases, and 6 bases stayed unmatched. Germline-derived CDR1 and CDR2 are LGHDT and YNNKEL (reference sequence). The CDR3 nucleotides read TGTGCCAGCAGTGACCCGGGACAGGCCTACAATGAGCAGTTCTTC. Protein product: CASSDPGQAYNEQFF.

This clonotype showed up many times. This chain uses TRBV6-5 with TRBJ1-1; D gene uncertain. CDR1 is MNHEY and CDR2 is SVGAGI in the germline V gene. Trimming cost V 0 bases and J 5 bases, with 10 bases left between them. The CDR3 sequence is 14 residues long. CDR3: CASSYSTAGTEAFF. In DNA form, the CDR3 reads TGTGCCAGCAGTTACTCGACGGCGGGGACTGAAGCTTTCTTT.

This clonotype has a count of ten or more. The chain carries TRBV20-1 and TRBJ2-7, with 10 bases that match TRBD2. V shed 1 base, J shed 9 bases, and the junction held 6 bases outside the gene matches. Germline V lookup: CDR1 DFQATT, CDR2 SNEGSKA (reference sequence). The CDR3 has 13 residues. The CDR3 reads CSARAPSGSLQYF. Here the CDR3 DNA reads TGCAGTGCTAGAGCTCCTAGCGGGAGTCTGCAGTACTTC.

The table lists this clonotype with many counts. The V and J genes are TRBV12-3 or TRBV12-4 and TRBJ2-5, with D tentatively TRBD1 or TRBD2 (6 bases each). V gave up 6 bases and J gave up 3 bases, with 14 bases separating them. The CDR3 sequence is 14 residues long. The CDR3 loop is CASSRKGGKETQYF. The CDR3, as DNA: TGTGCCAGCAGCCGAAAAGGGGGGAAAGAGACCCAGTACTTC.

This clonotype was detected ten times or more. The chain carries TRBV10-3 and TRBJ1-1; D is undetermined. The CDR3 sequence is 12 residues long. Germline CDR1 reads ENHRY; CDR2 reads SYGVKD. Trimming took 0 bases from V and 10 from J, leaving 9 bases between them. CDR3 region: CAISESLVGAFF. As DNA, the CDR3 is TGTGCCATCAGTGAGTCCCTGGTAGGAGCTTTCTTT.

As regards this clonotype: A much larger clone differs by one base, so this may be a read error. The chain is built from TRBV28 and TRBJ1-4, with a possible D match to TRBD1 (6 bases). This CDR3 is built from 14 residues. Germline values: CDR1 MDHEN, CDR2 SYDVKM. The V and J ends lost 4 bases and 8 bases respectively, with 14 bases between them. The CDR3 sequence: CASSYGTRNEKLFF. The DNA for the CDR3 is TGTGCCAGCAGTTACGGGACAAGAAACGAAAAACTGTTTTTT.

The table lists this clonotype with many counts. The CDR3 bases are TGCAGCGTTGGAGTCGACAGCCTGGGCGAGCAGTACTTC. Amino acids: CSVGVDSLGEQYF. V usage is TRBV29-1 and J usage is TRBJ2-7, with a weak D call TRBD1 (5 bases). CDR1 is SQVTM, CDR2 ANQGSEA, per germline. V lost 4 bases and J lost 6, with 16 bases in between. The CDR3 runs to 13 residues.

This clonotype showed up just a few times. The gene calls are TRBV19 and TRBJ2-1; D is tentatively TRBD1 or TRBD2 (5 bases each). V lost 4 bases to trimming and J lost 3 bases, with 13 bases between them. Germline V gives CDR1 LNHDA, CDR2 SQIVND (reference sequence). The CDR3 is 15 residues long. Written as DNA, the CDR3 is TGTGCCAGTAGTACCCCAGGGAGATTCTACAATGAGCAGTTCTTC. Translated, it gives CASSTPGRFYNEQFF.

DNA of the CDR3: TGTGCCAGCAGCCAAGATTTGCGGGGAGGGGACACTGAAGCTTTCTTT. Encoded protein: CASSQDLRGGDTEAFF. The rearrangement links TRBV4-2 to TRBJ1-1; a weak D match, TRBD1 (5 bases). The length of the CDR3 is 16 residues. Trimming took 0 bases from V and 3 from J, leaving 14 bases between them. Germline V CDR1 and CDR2: LGHNA, YNFKEQ.

The chain links TRBV12-3 or TRBV12-4 to TRBJ2-7; D unclear. Trimming stripped 7 bases from V and 1 base from J, with 11 bases between. CDR3 length: 13 residues. CDR3 sequence (DNA): TGTGCCAGCACTGTACACGGTTCCTACGAGCAGTACTTC. It codes for CASTVHGSYEQYF.

This clonotype was detected a few times. V usage is TRBV18 and J usage is TRBJ2-5, with TRBD2 identical over 14 bases. J gave up 2 bases and V 0 bases, and 8 bases lay outside the gene matches. The CDR3 contains 19 residues. Germline V gene lookup returns CDR1 KGHSH and CDR2 LQKENI. Here the CDR3 reads CASSPPGLAGVRGQETQYF. As DNA, the CDR3 is TGTGCCAGCTCACCACCGGGACTAGCGGGAGTGAGGGGGCAAGAGACCCAGTACTTC.